This T cell receptor beta chain was identified during a study of T cell responses to AZD1222 COVID-19 vaccine. TCRdb keeps only in-frame clones here, not all; method: immunoSEQ multiplex PCR. The sample consists of approximately 160,000 clones, around nine tenths of them appearing once. Trimming shortened V by 0 bases and J by 0 bases, and 8 bases separated the two germline ends. The CDR3 covers 15 residues. Germline V gene data show CDR1 as KGHSH and CDR2 as LQKENI. The starting material was peripheral blood, obtained on day 0 of AZD1222 vaccination. The J gene is TRBJ1-1, the V gene TRBV18; tentatively, D is TRBD1 (5 bases). This receptor was taken from an adult in good health. This CDR3 reads CASSPPGTMNTEAFF. Written as DNA, the CDR3 is TGTGCCAGCTCACCACCCGGGACCATGAACACTGAAGCTTTCTTT.